In its sample, the clone carrying this T cell receptor beta chain was seen many times. The antigen is undetermined. This entry comes from a study of T cells after yellow fever vaccination. General study points: CD4 and CD8 compartments shared a small share of clonotypes. Contamination by abundant bulk-population clonotypes could be present in FACS-sorted repertoires.

J lost 10 bases, V lost 4 bases, and 12 bases had no gene match. This CDR3 has 16 amino acids. Germline CDR1 DFQATT, CDR2 SNEGSKA (reference sequence). TCR cDNA was made by 5'RACE template switching, adding a universal primer site and UMIs. One entry per CDR3 protein results from TCRdb running MiXCR on the 5' RACE reads. The table has hundreds of thousands of distinct CDR3 sequences, under 7.5% seen once. The clonotype was recovered from a man under 40 who received the YFV17D yellow fever vaccine. This sequence joins TRBV20-1 and TRBJ2-1; TRBD2 matches 14 bases. Material: PBMCs, obtained 5 days after the yellow fever booster vaccination. CDR3 sequence: CSATSGTSGSRDEQFF. CDR3 coding DNA: TGCAGTGCTACGAGTGGGACTAGCGGGAGTAGGGACGAGCAGTTCTTC.